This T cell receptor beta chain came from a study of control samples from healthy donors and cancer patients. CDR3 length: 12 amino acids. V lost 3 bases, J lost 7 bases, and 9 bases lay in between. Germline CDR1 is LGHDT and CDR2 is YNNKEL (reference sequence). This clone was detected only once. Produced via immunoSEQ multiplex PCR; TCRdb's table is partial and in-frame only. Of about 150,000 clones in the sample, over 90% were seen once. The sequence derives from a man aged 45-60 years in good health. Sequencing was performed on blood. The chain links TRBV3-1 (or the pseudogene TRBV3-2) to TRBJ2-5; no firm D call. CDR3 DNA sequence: TGTGCCAGCAGCCAGTCCGGTTGGACCCAGTACTTC. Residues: CASSQSGWTQYF.